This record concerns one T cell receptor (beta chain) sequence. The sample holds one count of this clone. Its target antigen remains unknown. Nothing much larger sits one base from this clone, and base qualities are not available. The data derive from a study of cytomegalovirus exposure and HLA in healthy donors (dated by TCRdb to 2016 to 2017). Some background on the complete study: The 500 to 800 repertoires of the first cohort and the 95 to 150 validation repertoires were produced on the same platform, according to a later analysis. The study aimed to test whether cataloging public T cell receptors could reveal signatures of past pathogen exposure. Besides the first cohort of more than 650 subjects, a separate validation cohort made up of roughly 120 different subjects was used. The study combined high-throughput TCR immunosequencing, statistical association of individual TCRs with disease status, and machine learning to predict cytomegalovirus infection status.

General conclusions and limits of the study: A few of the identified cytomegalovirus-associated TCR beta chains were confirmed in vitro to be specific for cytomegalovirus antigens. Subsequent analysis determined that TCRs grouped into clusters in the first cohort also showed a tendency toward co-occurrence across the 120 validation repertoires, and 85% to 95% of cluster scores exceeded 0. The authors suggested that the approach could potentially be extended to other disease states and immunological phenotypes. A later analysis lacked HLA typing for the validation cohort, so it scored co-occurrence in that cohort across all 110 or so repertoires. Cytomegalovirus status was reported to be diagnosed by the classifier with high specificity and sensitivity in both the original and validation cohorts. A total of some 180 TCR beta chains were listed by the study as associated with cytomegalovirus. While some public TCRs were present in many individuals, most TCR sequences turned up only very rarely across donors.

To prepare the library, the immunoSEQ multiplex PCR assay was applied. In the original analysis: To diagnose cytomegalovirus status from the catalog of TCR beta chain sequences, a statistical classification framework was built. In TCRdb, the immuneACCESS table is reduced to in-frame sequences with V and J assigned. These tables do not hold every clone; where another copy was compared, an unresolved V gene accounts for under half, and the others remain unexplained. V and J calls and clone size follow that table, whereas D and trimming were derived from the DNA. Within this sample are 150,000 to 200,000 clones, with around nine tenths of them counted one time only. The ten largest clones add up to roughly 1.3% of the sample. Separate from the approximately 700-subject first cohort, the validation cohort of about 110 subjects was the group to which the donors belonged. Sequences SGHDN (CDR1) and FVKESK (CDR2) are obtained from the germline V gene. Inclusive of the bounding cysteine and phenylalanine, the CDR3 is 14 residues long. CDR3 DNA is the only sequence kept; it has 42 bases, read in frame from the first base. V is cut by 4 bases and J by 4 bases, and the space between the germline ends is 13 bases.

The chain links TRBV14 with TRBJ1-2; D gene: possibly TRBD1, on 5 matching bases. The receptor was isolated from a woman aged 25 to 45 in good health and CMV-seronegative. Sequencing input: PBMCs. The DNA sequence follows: TGTGCCAGCAGCCCGGGCGCGGGGGTCTATGGCTACACCTTC. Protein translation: CASSPGAGVYGYTF.